Below, 24 T cell receptor beta chains from the same sample are listed, as sequenced in a study of T-cell reconstitution after alpha-beta-depleted transplantation in children. Unique molecular identifiers were incorporated during preparation of the TCRbeta library. TCRdb re-analysed the PCR reads in MiXCR, keeping a single row per CDR3 protein. The sample lists about 580,000 distinct CDR3 sequences; over 25% were seen once. The source material was PBMCs, sampled before TCRalphabeta/CD19-depleted stem cell transplant. Receptor source: a boy under two years old with Wiskott-Aldrich syndrome, due to receive a stem cell transplant.

This clonotype occurred a few times. V usage is TRBV6-6 and J usage is TRBJ2-5; no reliable D call. V gave up 6 bases and J gave up 4 bases, with 9 bases separating them. The CDR3 covers 12 residues. Germline V lookup: CDR1 MNHNY, CDR2 SVGAGI (reference sequence). The CDR3 reads CASRRVGETQYF. As DNA, the CDR3 is TGTGCCAGCAGAAGGGTTGGAGAGACCCAGTACTTC.

The chain carries TRBV11-1 and TRBJ2-4; D uncertain. V lost 3 bases, J lost 0 bases, and 18 bases lay in between. Germline values: CDR1 SGHAT, CDR2 FQDESV (reference sequence). The CDR3 contains 18 residues. In nucleotides, the CDR3 is TGTGCCAGCAGCTTCGGTGGAACTGGAAGCCTAGCCAAAAACATTCAGTACTTC. As protein: CASSFGGTGSLAKNIQYF.

The rearrangement uses TRBV5-1 and TRBJ2-7, with D unclear. CDR1 is SGHRS and CDR2 is YFSETQ in the germline V gene. The CDR3 runs 14 residues. V was shortened by 1 base and J by 3 bases, with 11 bases between the two germline ends. The DNA for the CDR3 is TGCGCCAGCAGCTTGACTGACGATTTCTACGAGCAGTACTTC. Residues: CASSLTDDFYEQYF. The full variable domain, with the rest looked up from reference TRBV5-1 and TRBJ2-7, is KAGVTQTPRYLIKTRGQQVTLSCSPISGHRSVSWYQQTPGQGLQFLFEYFSETQRNKGNFPGRFSGRQFSNSRSEMNVSTLELGDSALYLCASSLTDDFYEQYFGPGTRLTVT.

This clonotype was seen only a few times. The V and J genes are TRBV29-1 and TRBJ1-3, with 8 bases aligning to TRBD1. This CDR3 comprises 13 residues. In germline, CDR1 is SQVTM, CDR2 ANQGSEA. The ends lost 6 bases at V and 0 bases at J; junction bases unmatched: 1. CDR3 amino acids: CSVGQGSGNTIYF. The DNA of the CDR3 is TGCAGCGTCGGACAGGGCTCTGGAAACACCATATATTTT.

CDR3 region: CSARRGARDYGYTF. The CDR3 DNA follows: TGCAGTGCTAGGAGGGGGGCACGGGACTATGGCTACACCTTC. This chain links TRBV20-1 with TRBJ1-2; maybe TRBD1 (6 bases). This CDR3 has 14 amino acids. V lost 3 bases and J 3 bases, leaving 14 bases between the germline ends. CDR1 is DFQATT and CDR2 is SNEGSKA in the germline V gene (reference sequence).

This clonotype came up a few times. The chain uses TRBV28 and TRBJ2-1; D unclear. V dropped 3 bases and J dropped 8 bases, with 5 bases sitting between them. This CDR3 is 11 amino acids long. Germline values: CDR1 MDHEN, CDR2 SYDVKM. For the CDR3, the DNA is TGTGCCAGCAGTTTCCCCCATGAGCAGTTCTTC. Translation gives CASSFPHEQFF.

This clonotype has a handful of counts. The rearrangement joins TRBV20-1 to TRBJ2-1; D unresolved. Germline V gives CDR1 DFQATT, CDR2 SNEGSKA (reference sequence). The CDR3 consists of 15 residues. The V and J ends lost 7 bases and 8 bases respectively, with 24 bases between them. The CDR3 loop is CSVRITPSGADEQFF. In DNA, the CDR3 is TGCAGTGTTAGGATAACTCCCTCTGGAGCCGATGAGCAGTTCTTC.

V usage is TRBV20-1 and J usage is TRBJ2-7; no clear D. Germline CDR1 is DFQATT and CDR2 is SNEGSKA (reference sequence). The CDR3 loop spans 11 amino acids. The germline V and J ends were trimmed by 6 bases and 3 bases, with 9 bases remaining between them. This chain's CDR3 is CSASPDYEQYF. CDR3 in DNA: TGCAGTGCCTCCCCTGACTACGAGCAGTACTTC.

This clonotype was seen a handful of times. The chain recombines TRBV5-1 with TRBJ2-7; 12 nucleotides agree with TRBD2. Germline V gene data show CDR1 as SGHRS and CDR2 as YFSETQ. V dropped 0 bases and J dropped 1; count of bases not matched to a gene: 5. This CDR3 is 17 amino acids long. The CDR3 spells CASSLATGTSGSYEQYF. The CDR3 DNA reads TGCGCCAGCAGCTTGGCCACCGGGACTAGCGGGTCCTACGAGCAGTACTTC.

This clonotype was found a few times. The rearrangement joins TRBV20-1 to TRBJ2-1, with 7 bases lining up with TRBD2. Germline V gene data show CDR1 as DFQATT and CDR2 as SNEGSKA (reference sequence). The V segment lost 5 bases and the J segment 5 bases; nucleotides outside the gene matches: 9. The CDR3 loop spans 14 amino acids. This CDR3 reads CSAPSGLHNNEQFF. The CDR3 bases are TGCAGTGCTCCTTCGGGACTACATAACAATGAGCAGTTCTTC.

The rearrangement links TRBV20-1 to TRBJ2-3; weak D call: TRBD2 (6 bases). The CDR3 runs 13 residues. The V and J ends lost 4 bases and 8 bases respectively, with 16 bases between them. The V gene's germline CDR1 is DFQATT and CDR2 SNEGSKA (reference sequence). The CDR3 loop reads CSATLLASSTQYF. CDR3 coding DNA: TGCAGTGCTACCCTCCTAGCGAGTAGTACGCAGTATTTT.

V and J are TRBV4-1 and TRBJ2-1; 14 nucleotides agree with TRBD2. From germline, CDR1 is MGHRA and CDR2 YSYEKL. The CDR3 is made up of 18 amino acids. With V trimmed by 3 bases and J by 9 bases, 13 bases remained unmatched. CDR3 DNA: TGCGCCAGCAGCCATCTCCCCGGGACTAGCGGGAGTAAGGGTGAGCAGTTCTTC. It encodes CASSHLPGTSGSKGEQFF.

The CDR3 spells CASRRLGTSGYEQYF. The CDR3 DNA is TGTGCCAGCAGGCGACTAGGGACTAGCGGCTACGAGCAGTACTTC. This chain links TRBV27 with TRBJ2-7, with 11 bases matching TRBD2. This CDR3 is built from 15 residues. In germline, CDR1 is MNHEY, CDR2 SMNVEV (reference sequence). With 6 bases clipped from V and 3 bases from J, the junction kept 7 bases outside the gene matches.

This clonotype was seen only a few times. This sequence joins TRBV10-3 and TRBJ2-7; possibly TRBD2 for D (6 bases). Trimming cost V 3 bases and J 0 bases, with 9 bases left between them. Germline CDR1 and CDR2: ENHRY and SYGVKD. The CDR3 totals 14 residues. The CDR3 nucleotides are TGTGCCATCAGTGACGCCGGGGGCTCCTACGAGCAGTACTTC. It yields the protein CAISDAGGSYEQYF.

This clonotype was recorded a few times. The chain employs TRBV14 and TRBJ2-1, with 11 bases identical to TRBD2. CDR3 length equals 18 residues. Per germline, CDR1 SGHDN and CDR2 FVKESK. V lost 4 bases to trimming and J lost 1 base; unmatched junction nucleotides: 9. This chain's CDR3 is CASSPKGGTSGSYNEQFF. CDR3 sequence (DNA): TGTGCCAGCAGCCCGAAAGGCGGGACTAGCGGATCCTACAATGAGCAGTTCTTC. The variable domain in full, with the rest retrieved from reference TRBV14 and TRBJ2-1, is EAGVTQFPSHSVIEKGQTVTLRCDPISGHDNLYWYRRVMGKEIKFLLHFVKESKQDESGMPNNRFLAERTGGTYSTLKVQPAELEDSGVYFCASSPKGGTSGSYNEQFFGPGTRLTVL.

The chain links TRBV2 to TRBJ2-3; D is ambiguous. The germline V gene has CDR1 SNHLY and CDR2 FYNNEI. The length of the CDR3 is 13 residues. The germline V and J ends were trimmed by 7 bases and 0 bases, with 8 bases remaining between them. CDR3 nucleotides: TGTGCCAGCACACAGAGGAGCACAGATACGCAGTATTTT. Its protein is CASTQRSTDTQYF.

This clonotype was observed a handful of times. This chain connects TRBV29-1 to TRBJ2-7, with 9 positions matching TRBD2. The length of the CDR3 is 15 residues. Germline V gene data show CDR1 as SQVTM and CDR2 as ANQGSEA. The ends lost 6 bases at V and 1 base at J; junction bases unmatched: 10. The DNA for the CDR3 is TGCAGCGTCGCCCTTTTGCGGGAGGGTTCCTACGAGCAGTACTTC. Its translation: CSVALLREGSYEQYF.

The genes are TRBV6-5 and TRBJ2-5, with 8 bases lining up with TRBD1. Germline CDR1 reads MNHEY; CDR2 reads SVGAGI. Trimming took 1 base from V and 3 from J; bases not matched to a gene: 4. The CDR3 sequence is 15 residues long. The CDR3 here is CASSYWTGIEETQYF. DNA for the CDR3: TGTGCCAGCAGTTACTGGACAGGGATTGAAGAGACCCAGTACTTC.

This clonotype was counted ten times or more. This chain joins TRBV2 and TRBJ2-6; TRBD1 matches at 7 bases. CDR1 and CDR2 from the germline V gene are SNHLY and FYNNEI. The CDR3 consists of 17 residues. The V segment lost 3 bases and the J segment 2 bases; nucleotides outside the gene matches: 7. The CDR3 DNA reads as TGTGCCAGCAGTGAGACCCGAGGGGGCGCTGGGGCCAACGTCCTGACTTTC. This codes for CASSETRGGAGANVLTF.

This chain links TRBV5-6 with TRBJ2-3; the D is unclear. The germline V and J ends were trimmed by 2 bases and 2 bases, with 12 bases remaining between them. The CDR3 contains 15 residues. Germline V lookup: CDR1 SGHDT, CDR2 YYEEEE. DNA for the CDR3: TGTGCCAGCAGCTTATTCCGGCTCATCACAGATACGCAGTATTTT. It translates to CASSLFRLITDTQYF.

This clonotype was seen a few times. V is TRBV7-3 and J is TRBJ1-5; D not resolved. V lost 2 bases and J 7 bases, leaving 9 bases between the germline ends. CDR1 is SGHTA, CDR2 FQGTGA, per germline. The CDR3 length is 13 residues. CDR3 DNA sequence: TGTGCCAGCAGCTTAGAGAGTGGCCAGCCCCAGCATTTT. Its translation: CASSLESGQPQHF.

This clonotype occurred many times. V usage is TRBV5-1 and J usage is TRBJ2-5, with 7 positions matching TRBD1. Germline CDR1 is SGHRS and CDR2 is YFSETQ. Trimming removed 4 bases from V and 2 bases from J; junction bases left unmatched: 5. The CDR3 contains 14 residues. The DNA of the CDR3 is TGCGCCAGCAGCCAGAGGACAGGACAAGAGACCCAGTACTTC. It specifies CASSQRTGQETQYF.

V and J are TRBV11-2 and TRBJ2-7; TRBD2 might be the D (7 bases). Germline V gene data show CDR1 as SGHAT and CDR2 as FQNNGV. The CDR3 sequence is 14 residues long. The germline V and J ends were trimmed by 4 bases and 7 bases, with 17 bases remaining between them. For the CDR3, the DNA is TGTGCCAGCAGCTGGGGACGGGGGGCTGGGGAGCAGTACTTC. Protein sequence: CASSWGRGAGEQYF.

There are a few counts of this clonotype. DNA for the CDR3: TGTGCCAGCCGGGAGGCAAGCACAGATACGCAGTATTTT. It encodes CASREASTDTQYF. This chain uses TRBV7-2 with TRBJ2-3; 7 bases are a match to TRBD2. The J segment lost 0 bases and the V segment lost 8 bases, leaving 2 bases of the junction unmatched. The CDR3 consists of 13 residues. From germline, CDR1 is SGHTA and CDR2 FQGNSA.